This TCR beta chain was retrieved from a study of tissue T cells after allogeneic stem cell transplantation. Trimming left V 0 bases short and J 4 bases short, with 14 bases between. Germline CDR1 reads SGHNT; CDR2 reads YYREEE (reference sequence). The CDR3 extends over 15 amino acids. The assay was immunoSEQ multiplex PCR, and TCRdb's table has in-frame clones only and misses some. The sample has some 43,000 clones; around 90% are singletons. This material consisted of blood, taken before transplantation. The chain is built from TRBV5-4 and TRBJ2-7, with a tentative D call TRBD2 (6 bases). The sequence derives from a woman aged 40-70 years who later had graft-versus-host disease after an allogeneic stem cell transplant. In nucleotides, the CDR3 is TGTGCCAGCAGCTTGGACCCGGGAGTTAGTTACGAGCAGTACTTC. The encoded protein is CASSLDPGVSYEQYF.